This T cell receptor (beta chain) was recovered during a study of CD8 T cells in ankylosing spondylitis (TCRdb year 2017). General notes on the study: To find TCR variants linked to disease, the study profiled T cell receptor beta repertoires in ankylosing spondylitis patients and healthy donors. The full study cohort was made up of about 24 ankylosing spondylitis patients and over 90 healthy donors. Peripheral blood samples were taken, and synovial fluid was additionally collected from ankylosing spondylitis patients. The paper as a whole reports these results and caveats: Some of the motif variants had been reported before in the synovial fluid and blood of reactive arthritis patients, a finding that suggests common disease-initiation mechanisms. A TCR beta motif made up of 7 to 9 highly homologous amino acid variants appeared to be characteristic of blood from ankylosing spondylitis patients. According to the report, matched synovial fluid samples from ankylosing spondylitis patients were significantly enriched for the disease-linked clones. The disease-linked clones showed a CD8+ phenotype and occurred at relatively low frequencies in peripheral blood.

CDR1 and CDR2 were assigned from the germline V gene (reference sequence) as MNHEY and SMNVEV. V is pared back by 5 bases and J by 2 bases, with 13 bases lying between the germline termini. Taken from cysteine to phenylalanine, the CDR3 has 15 residues. Only CDR3 DNA is held: 45 bases, read in frame from base 1. The listed sequencing device is Illumina HiSeq 2500. Quantitative 5'-RACE with molecular barcodes was the method used to prepare the TCR beta libraries. The authors processed their data as follows. Disease-linked TCR variants were identified with a new computational method built on a probabilistic model of VDJ rearrangement. Clones were called with MiXCR by TCRdb after fastp trimmed the public reads at Q25, and only in-frame beta chains were retained. Identical CDR3 protein sequences are pooled into one entry, listed with their most common genes and DNA. The V and J calls were determined by TCRdb, not by the authors. Counted in this sample were approximately 250,000 distinct CDR3 sequences; about 30% of them appeared once. The top ten clones comprise approximately 4.6% of the sample.

As for this clonotype: The specificity of this receptor is unknown. No clone much larger than this one lies a single base away; base qualities are absent.

The sequenced material came from blood, either unsorted or a sorted T cell fraction (not recorded which). The sequence joins TRBV27 to TRBJ1-5; the D gene cannot be named for sure. The sequence was collected from a male donor with ankylosing spondylitis or in good health (not recorded which). The CDR3 region reads CASSTSALGNQPQHF. The nucleotide sequence is given as TGTGCCAGCAGTACGAGTGCCCTCGGCAATCAGCCCCAGCATTTT.